This T cell receptor (beta chain) was observed in a study of regulatory T cells in long-lasting Graves disease. Construction of the TCR beta libraries employed iRepertoire HTBI primers in conjunction with Arm-PCR of CDR3 regions. MiXCR was run by TCRdb on the multiplex PCR reads, yielding one entry per CDR3 protein. The data show 500,000 to 700,000 distinct CDR3 sequences, approximately 29% seen once. As for time point: persistent/refractory GD, antithyroid drugs over 5 years with positive TRAb. PBMCs provided the RNA from which the TCR library was made. Germline V gene sequence: CDR1 KGHSH, CDR2 LQKENI. The CDR3 spans 16 residues. Deletions cut 1 base from V and 0 bases from J, with 12 bases between.

This sequence joins TRBV18 and TRBJ1-1; no firm D call. The TCR sequence derives from a female donor with Graves disease. The material sequenced was peripheral blood mononuclear cells (PBMCs), taken when the disease was refractory, from a patient treated with antithyroid drugs. DNA for the CDR3: TGTGCCAGCTCACCACGAGGCCCCGCCTTGAACACTGAAGCTTTCTTT. Residues: CASSPRGPALNTEAFF.